This T cell receptor beta chain appears in the sequencing data of a study of T cells in Graves' hyperthyroidism and ophthalmopathy. This clonotype has more than one count but fewer than ten. Its antigen is as yet unknown. What was amplified from RNA transcripts were TCR beta CDR3 regions. HTBI primers were employed in a first-round RT-PCR of the TCR CDR3. TCRdb reprocessed the multiplex PCR reads with MiXCR, giving one entry per CDR3 protein. Of 300,000 to 450,000 distinct CDR3 sequences in the sample, around 14% were seen once. This CDR3 is built from 17 residues. The germline gives CDR1 LNHNV, CDR2 YYDKDF (reference sequence). The J segment lost 0 bases and the V segment lost 0 bases, leaving 6 bases of the junction unmatched. The study excluded patients with uncontrolled infection, other autoimmune disease, pregnancy or lactation. On the basis of clinical symptoms, serum thyroxine and TRAb, thyroid ultrasound and orbital computed tomography, diagnoses were made. Blood was drawn at first hyperthyroidism diagnosis, before any ophthalmopathy symptoms.

Study conclusions and caveats: The model forecast ophthalmopathy, anticipating it by a median approximately 6.2 months before onset.

Material: blood. The chain joins TRBV15 to TRBJ2-7; TRBD2 matches at 9 bases. The receptor comes from a woman aged 18-29 years with Graves' hyperthyroidism that later progressed to Graves' ophthalmopathy. CDR3 DNA: TGTGCCACCAGCAGAGATGCTCCTAGCGGGGTCTCCTACGAGCAGTACTTC. It yields the protein CATSRDAPSGVSYEQYF. The whole variable domain, remainder taken from reference TRBV15 and TRBJ2-7, is DAMVIQNPRYQVTQFGKPVTLSCSQTLNHNVMYWYQQKSSQAPKLLFHYYDKDFNNEADTPDNFQSRRPNTSFCFLDIRSPGLGDTAMYLCATSRDAPSGVSYEQYFGPGTRLTVT.